This T cell receptor beta chain was recorded in a study of shared clonotypes between healthy human individuals. Study background: Researchers assigned three CD4 naive, three CD4 memory, two CD8 naive and one CD8 memory plate to each donor.

CDR3 length: 19 amino acids. Germline V lookup: CDR1 MNHNS, CDR2 SASEGT. V gave up 1 base and J gave up 0 bases; unmatched junction bases: 7. Original processing notes: Junction-only sequences produced by ImmunoSEQ had no quality scores, so filtering differed. Using immunoSEQ multiplex PCR, the repertoire was profiled, and TCRdb retains in-frame clones only, with some absent. The V and J calls and clone size were taken over from that table, and D and trimming were inferred from the DNA. The repertoire holds 1,500,000 or so clones, with roughly 96% as singletons. The V gene is TRBV6-1, the J gene TRBJ2-7, with TRBD2 matching 15 bases. The sample comprised naive CD4+ T cells sorted from blood. Subset defined: CD45RA+ positively selected. This receptor was taken from a man aged 25 to 45 in good health. Here the CDR3 DNA reads TGTGCCAGCAGTGAAGACTTCCCGGGACTAGCGGGAGGCTCCTACGAGCAGTACTTC. This encodes CASSEDFPGLAGGSYEQYF.